Following are 15 T cell receptor beta chains from one sample sequenced in a study of shared clonotypes between healthy human individuals. Sequencing was performed with immunoSEQ multiplex PCR; in TCRdb, only in-frame clones are kept and a portion is missing. This sample has roughly 2.6 million clones, with around nine tenths found just once. The sequencing sample was made of naive CD4+ T cells sorted from blood. Subset: CD45RA+ positively selected. Receptor source: a young man in good health.

V gene TRBV18 combines with J gene TRBJ1-1; D is uncertain. Germline assignment: CDR1 KGHSH and CDR2 LQKENI. The CDR3 length is 15 residues. The V gene lost 4 bases and the J gene lost 0 bases, with 12 bases spanning the gap. The CDR3 sequence is CASSLLGVLNTEAFF. In nucleotides, the CDR3 is TGTGCCAGCTCACTTCTGGGAGTTCTGAACACTGAAGCTTTCTTT.

CDR3 residues: CSVEDPQLRETQYF. The DNA of the CDR3 is TGCAGCGTTGAAGACCCCCAGCTCCGAGAGACCCAGTACTTC. The gene calls are TRBV29-1 and TRBJ2-5; D is undetermined. This CDR3 is built from 14 residues. The V and J ends lost 0 bases and 4 bases respectively, with 12 bases between them. Germline loops: CDR1 SQVTM, CDR2 ANQGSEA.

The chain joins TRBV29-1 to TRBJ2-3; D is unclear. This CDR3 spans 13 amino acids. Per the germline V gene, CDR1 is SQVTM and CDR2 is ANQGSEA. The germline V and J ends were trimmed by 3 bases and 2 bases, with 9 bases remaining between them. The CDR3 DNA is TGCAGCGTTGAGGTACGGTTCACAGATACGCAGTATTTT. As protein: CSVEVRFTDTQYF.

The table lists this clone with a count of one. The chain combines TRBV13 with TRBJ1-3; D remains ambiguous. Germline CDR1 and CDR2: PRHDT and FYEKMQ (reference sequence). This CDR3 contains 17 residues. V was shortened by 5 bases and J by 0 bases, with 17 bases between the two germline ends. For the CDR3, the DNA is TGTGCCAGCAGCCCGCAAGGGCGGGCTCTCTCTGGAAACACCATATATTTT. This gives the protein CASSPQGRALSGNTIYF.

The chain has TRBV5-1 and TRBJ2-5; D not certain. There are 15 residues in the CDR3. V lost 2 bases and J 5 bases, leaving 16 bases between the germline ends. Looked up from germline, CDR1 is SGHRS and CDR2 is YFSETQ. CDR3 nucleotide sequence: TGCGCCAGCAGCTTAGAAACGACCCGCGAGGAGACCCAGTACTTC. Translating gives CASSLETTREETQYF.

The rearrangement links TRBV2 to TRBJ2-2; no reliable D call. Germline-derived CDR1 and CDR2 are SNHLY and FYNNEI. This CDR3 region has 13 residues. V dropped 2 bases and J dropped 6 bases, with 7 bases sitting between them. The CDR3 region has the DNA TGTGCCAGCAGTGAAAACAGAGCCGGGGAGCTGTTTTTT. Translating gives CASSENRAGELFF.

The J gene is TRBJ2-1, the V gene TRBV5-4; 13 nucleotides line up with TRBD2. Germline values: CDR1 SGHNT, CDR2 YYREEE (reference sequence). The CDR3 runs 17 residues. V lost 3 bases and J lost 10; bases outside the gene matches: 13. The CDR3, as DNA: TGTGCCAGCAGCTCGTCCCTTGGACTAGCGGGAGCTGGCGAGCAGTTCTTC. It encodes CASSSSLGLAGAGEQFF.

CDR3 protein: CASSLTGSPYEQYF. The CDR3 DNA is TGTGCCAGCAGTTTAACGGGGAGCCCCTACGAGCAGTACTTC. This sequence joins TRBV27 and TRBJ2-7; D possibly corresponds to TRBD2 (5 bases). The CDR3 is 14 amino acids. Germline V gene sequence: CDR1 MNHEY, CDR2 SMNVEV (reference sequence). The V and J ends lost 2 bases and 2 bases respectively, with 10 bases between them.

The genes are TRBV7-6 and TRBJ2-7; TRBD2 is a possible D gene (5 bases). Germline values: CDR1 SGHVS, CDR2 FNYEAQ. V was pared by 3 bases and J by 2 bases, with 11 bases between. This CDR3 has 14 residues. The DNA of the CDR3 is TGTGCCAGCAGCTTGGGAGTCCCGCCCTACGAGCAGTACTTC. Amino acid sequence: CASSLGVPPYEQYF.

This chain joins TRBV2 and TRBJ2-1, with TRBD2 identical over 7 bases. Trimming cost V 6 bases and J 10 bases; bases outside gene matches: 9. CDR1 and CDR2 from the germline V gene are SNHLY and FYNNEI. This CDR3 region has 13 residues. CDR3 DNA sequence: TGTGCCAGCAGAACCACACCGCGGGAGGAGCAGTTCTTC. This translates into CASRTTPREEQFF.

The chain combines TRBV18 with TRBJ2-5; the D is unclear. V was clipped by 6 bases and J by 4 bases, with 9 bases between them. Germline CDR1 and CDR2: KGHSH and LQKENI. This CDR3 comprises 12 residues. CDR3 region: CASSSIGETQYF. CDR3 DNA sequence: TGTGCCAGCTCCTCAATCGGAGAGACCCAGTACTTC.

This clone was recorded only once. V is TRBV11-3 and J is TRBJ2-7; the match to TRBD1 covers 9 bases. The length of the CDR3 is 13 residues. Germline assignment: CDR1 SGHNT and CDR2 YENEEA. The J segment lost 5 bases and the V segment lost 5 bases, leaving 4 bases of the junction unmatched. The CDR3 DNA reads as TGTGCCAGCAGCCCTGGGACAGGGAACGAGCAGTACTTC. The encoded protein is CASSPGTGNEQYF.

This clone was found once. J is TRBJ1-3 and V is TRBV27; 9 positions agree with TRBD1. CDR3 length: 19 residues. The germline V gene encodes CDR1 MNHEY and CDR2 SMNVEV (reference sequence). Germline trimming cut 0 bases from V and 1 base from J; bases unmatched to any gene: 10. CDR3 loop: CASSLSGATGGISGNTIYF. The CDR3 DNA reads as TGTGCCAGCAGTTTATCGGGGGCGACAGGGGGTATTTCTGGAAACACCATATATTTT.

The chain is built from TRBV5-1 and TRBJ2-2, with 7 bases identical to TRBD1. Germline V gene sequence: CDR1 SGHRS, CDR2 YFSETQ. With V trimmed by 6 bases and J by 1 base, 3 bases remained unmatched. The CDR3 consists of 14 residues. CDR3 loop: CASTGTENTGELFF. CDR3 nucleotides: TGCGCCAGCACCGGGACAGAGAACACCGGGGAGCTGTTTTTT.

The V call is TRBV5-1, the J call TRBJ1-2; D remains unclear. Trimming took off 3 bases at V and 5 bases at J, with 14 bases between the two ends. This CDR3 is built from 14 residues. Germline assignment: CDR1 SGHRS and CDR2 YFSETQ. The chain's CDR3 is CASSSEAGTYGYTF. The CDR3 DNA sequence: TGCGCCAGCAGCTCGGAGGCAGGAACGTATGGCTACACCTTC.